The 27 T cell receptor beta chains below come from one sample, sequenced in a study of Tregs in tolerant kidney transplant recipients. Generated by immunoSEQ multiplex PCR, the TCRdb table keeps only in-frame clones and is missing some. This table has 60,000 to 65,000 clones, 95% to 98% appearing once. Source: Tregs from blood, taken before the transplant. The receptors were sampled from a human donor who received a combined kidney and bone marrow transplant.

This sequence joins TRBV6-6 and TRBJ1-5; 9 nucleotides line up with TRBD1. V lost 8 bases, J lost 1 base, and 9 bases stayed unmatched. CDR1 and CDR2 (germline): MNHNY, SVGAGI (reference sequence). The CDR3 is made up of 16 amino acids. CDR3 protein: CASSWGDRASNQPQHF. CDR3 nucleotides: TGTGCCAGCTCCTGGGGGGACAGGGCGAGCAATCAGCCCCAGCATTTT.

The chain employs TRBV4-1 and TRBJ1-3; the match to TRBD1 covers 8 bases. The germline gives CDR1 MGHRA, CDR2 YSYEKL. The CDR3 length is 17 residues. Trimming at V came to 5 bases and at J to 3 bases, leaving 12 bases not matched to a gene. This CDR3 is CASSYRDRLGVGNTIYF. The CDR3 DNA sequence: TGCGCCAGCAGCTACCGGGACAGGTTAGGTGTTGGAAACACCATATATTTT.

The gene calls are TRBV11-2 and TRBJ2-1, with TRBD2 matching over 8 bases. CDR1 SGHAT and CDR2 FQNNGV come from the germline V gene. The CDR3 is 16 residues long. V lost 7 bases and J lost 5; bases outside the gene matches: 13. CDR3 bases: TGTGCCAGCACCCCGTCGGGGACTAGGGTCAACAATGAGCAGTTCTTC. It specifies CASTPSGTRVNNEQFF.

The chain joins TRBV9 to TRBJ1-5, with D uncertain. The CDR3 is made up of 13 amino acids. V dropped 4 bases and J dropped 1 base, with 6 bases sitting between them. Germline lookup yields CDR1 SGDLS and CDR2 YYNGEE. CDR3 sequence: CASSPSSNQPQHF. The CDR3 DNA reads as TGTGCCAGCAGCCCCTCGAGCAATCAGCCCCAGCATTTT.

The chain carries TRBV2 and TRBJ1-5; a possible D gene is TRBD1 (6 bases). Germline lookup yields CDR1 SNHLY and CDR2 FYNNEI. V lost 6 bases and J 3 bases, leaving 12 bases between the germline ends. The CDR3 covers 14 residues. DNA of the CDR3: TGTGCCAGCAGCGCCAGGGGTTACAATCAGCCCCAGCATTTT. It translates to CASSARGYNQPQHF.

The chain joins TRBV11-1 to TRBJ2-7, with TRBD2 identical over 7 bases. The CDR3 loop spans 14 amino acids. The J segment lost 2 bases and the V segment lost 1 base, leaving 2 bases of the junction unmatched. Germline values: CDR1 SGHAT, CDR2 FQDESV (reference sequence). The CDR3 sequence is CASSLGLAAYEQYF. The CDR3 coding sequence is TGTGCCAGCAGCTTAGGACTAGCAGCCTACGAGCAGTACTTC.

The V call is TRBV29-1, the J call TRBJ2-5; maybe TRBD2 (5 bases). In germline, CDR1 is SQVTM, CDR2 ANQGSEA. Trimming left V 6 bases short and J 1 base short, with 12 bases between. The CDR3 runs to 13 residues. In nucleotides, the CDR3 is TGCAGCGTCGAAAAGGCGGGCCAAGAGACCCAGTACTTC. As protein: CSVEKAGQETQYF.

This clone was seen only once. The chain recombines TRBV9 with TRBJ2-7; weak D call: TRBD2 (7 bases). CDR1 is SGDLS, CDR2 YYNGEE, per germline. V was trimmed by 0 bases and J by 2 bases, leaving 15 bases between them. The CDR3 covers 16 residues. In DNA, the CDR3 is TGTGCCAGCAGCGTAGGAAGGGGGGGACCGACCTACGAGCAGTACTTC. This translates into CASSVGRGGPTYEQYF.

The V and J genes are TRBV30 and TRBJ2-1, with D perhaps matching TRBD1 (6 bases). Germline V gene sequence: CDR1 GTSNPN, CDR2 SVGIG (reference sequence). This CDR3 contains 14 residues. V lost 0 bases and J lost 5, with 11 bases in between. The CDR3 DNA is TGTGCCTGGAGTGTGGGCAGGGACAACAATGAGCAGTTCTTC. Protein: CAWSVGRDNNEQFF.

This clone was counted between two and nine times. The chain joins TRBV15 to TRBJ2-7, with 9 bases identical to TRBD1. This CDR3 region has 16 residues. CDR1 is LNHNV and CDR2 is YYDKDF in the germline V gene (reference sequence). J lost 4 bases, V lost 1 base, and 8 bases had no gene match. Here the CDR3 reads CATSRGTGTGSYEQYF. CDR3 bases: TGTGCCACCAGCAGAGGTACCGGGACAGGGTCTTACGAGCAGTACTTC. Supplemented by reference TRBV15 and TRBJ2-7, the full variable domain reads DAMVIQNPRYQVTQFGKPVTLSCSQTLNHNVMYWYQQKSSQAPKLLFHYYDKDFNNEADTPDNFQSRRPNTSFCFLDIRSPGLGDTAMYLCATSRGTGTGSYEQYFGPGTRLTVT.

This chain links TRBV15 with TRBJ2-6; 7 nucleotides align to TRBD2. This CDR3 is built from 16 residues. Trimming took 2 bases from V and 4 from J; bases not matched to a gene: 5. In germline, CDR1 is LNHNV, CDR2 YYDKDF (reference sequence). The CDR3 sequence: CATSRHGGGGANVLTF. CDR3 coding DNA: TGTGCCACCAGCAGACATGGGGGAGGGGGGGCCAACGTCCTGACTTTC.

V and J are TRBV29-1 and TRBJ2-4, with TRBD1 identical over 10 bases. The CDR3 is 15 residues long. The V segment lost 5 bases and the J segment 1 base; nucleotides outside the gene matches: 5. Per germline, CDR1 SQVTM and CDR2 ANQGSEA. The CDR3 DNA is TGCAGCGTTAGGCGACAGGGGGCGGCCAAAAACATTCAGTACTTC. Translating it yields CSVRRQGAAKNIQYF.

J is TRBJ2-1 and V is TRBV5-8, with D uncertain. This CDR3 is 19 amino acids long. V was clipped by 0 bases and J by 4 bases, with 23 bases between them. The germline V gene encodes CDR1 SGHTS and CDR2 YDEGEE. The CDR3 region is CASSLAMEPALSRYNEQFF. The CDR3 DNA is TGTGCCAGCAGCTTGGCCATGGAGCCCGCATTGAGTCGGTACAATGAGCAGTTCTTC.

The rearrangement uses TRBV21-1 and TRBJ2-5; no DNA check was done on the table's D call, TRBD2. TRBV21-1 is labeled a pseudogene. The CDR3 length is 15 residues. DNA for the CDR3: TGTGCCAGCAGCCCCTCCGCGGGAAAGGGGAGGACCCAGTACTTC. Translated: CASSPSAGKGRTQYF.

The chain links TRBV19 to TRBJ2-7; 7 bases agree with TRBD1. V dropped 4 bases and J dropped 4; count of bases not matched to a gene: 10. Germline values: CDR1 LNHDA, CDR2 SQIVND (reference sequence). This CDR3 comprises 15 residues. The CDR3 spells CASSTTGTVWYEQYF. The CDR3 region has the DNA TGTGCCAGTAGTACAACCGGGACAGTCTGGTACGAGCAGTACTTC.

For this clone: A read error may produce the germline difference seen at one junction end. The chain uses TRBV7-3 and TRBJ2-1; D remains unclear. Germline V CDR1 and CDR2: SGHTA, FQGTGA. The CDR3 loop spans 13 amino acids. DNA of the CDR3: TGTGCCAGCAGCCTAACCCGTTACAATGAGCAGTTCTTC. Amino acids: CASSLTRYNEQFF. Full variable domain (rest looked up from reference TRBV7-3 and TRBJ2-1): GAGVSQTPSNKVTEKGKYVELRCDPISGHTALYWYRQSLGQGPEFLIYFQGTGAADDSGLPNDRFFAVRPEGSVSTLKIQRTERGDSAVYLCASSLTRYNEQFFGPGTRLTVL.

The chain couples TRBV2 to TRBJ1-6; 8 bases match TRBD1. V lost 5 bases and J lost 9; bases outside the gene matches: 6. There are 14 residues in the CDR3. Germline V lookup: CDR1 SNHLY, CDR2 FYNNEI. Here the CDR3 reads CASSYGQGSSPLHF. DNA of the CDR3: TGTGCCAGCAGTTATGGACAGGGCAGTTCACCCCTCCACTTT.

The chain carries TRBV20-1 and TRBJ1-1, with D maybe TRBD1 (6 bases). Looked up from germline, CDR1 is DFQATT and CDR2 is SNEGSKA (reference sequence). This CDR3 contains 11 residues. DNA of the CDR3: TGCAAGGGGGGGAGAAACACTGAAGCTTTCTTT. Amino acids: CKGGRNTEAFF.

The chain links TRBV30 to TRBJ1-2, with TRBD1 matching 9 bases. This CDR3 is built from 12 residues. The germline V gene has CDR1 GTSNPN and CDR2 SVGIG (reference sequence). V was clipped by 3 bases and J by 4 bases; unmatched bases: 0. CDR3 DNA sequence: TGTGCCTGGAGGGGACAGGGCTATGGCTACACCTTC. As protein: CAWRGQGYGYTF. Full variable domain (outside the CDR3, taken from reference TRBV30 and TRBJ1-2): SQTIHQWPATLVQPVGSPLSLECTVEGTSNPNLYWYRQAAGRGLQLLFYSVGIGQISSEVPQNLSASRPQDRQFILSSKKLLLSDSGFYLCAWRGQGYGYTFGSGTRLTVV.

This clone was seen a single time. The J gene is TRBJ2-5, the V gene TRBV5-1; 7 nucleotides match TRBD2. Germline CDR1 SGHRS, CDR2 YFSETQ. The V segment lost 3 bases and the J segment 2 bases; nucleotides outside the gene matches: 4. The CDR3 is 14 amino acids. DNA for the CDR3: TGCGCCAGCAGCTCCTGGACTAGTCAAGAGACCCAGTACTTC. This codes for CASSSWTSQETQYF.

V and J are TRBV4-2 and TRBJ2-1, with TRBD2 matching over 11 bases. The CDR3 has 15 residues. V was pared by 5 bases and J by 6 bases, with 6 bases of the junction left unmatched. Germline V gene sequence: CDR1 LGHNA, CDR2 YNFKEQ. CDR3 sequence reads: CASSTRGTSGNEQFF. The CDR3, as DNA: TGTGCCAGCAGCACCCGAGGGACTAGCGGCAATGAGCAGTTCTTC.

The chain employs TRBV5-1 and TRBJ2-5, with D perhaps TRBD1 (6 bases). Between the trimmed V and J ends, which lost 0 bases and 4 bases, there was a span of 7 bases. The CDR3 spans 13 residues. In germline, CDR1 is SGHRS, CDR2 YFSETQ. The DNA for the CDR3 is TGCGCCAGCAGCTTGGCCAGGGGAGAGACCCAGTACTTC. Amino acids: CASSLARGETQYF. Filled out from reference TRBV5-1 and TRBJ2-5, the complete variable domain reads KAGVTQTPRYLIKTRGQQVTLSCSPISGHRSVSWYQQTPGQGLQFLFEYFSETQRNKGNFPGRFSGRQFSNSRSEMNVSTLELGDSALYLCASSLARGETQYFGPGTRLLVL.

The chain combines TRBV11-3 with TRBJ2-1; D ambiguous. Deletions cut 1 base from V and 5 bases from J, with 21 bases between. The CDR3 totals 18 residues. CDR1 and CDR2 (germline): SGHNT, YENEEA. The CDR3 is CASSLVRVRPANNNEQFF. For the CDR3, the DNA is TGTGCCAGCAGCTTAGTACGCGTCAGACCAGCGAATAACAATGAGCAGTTCTTC.

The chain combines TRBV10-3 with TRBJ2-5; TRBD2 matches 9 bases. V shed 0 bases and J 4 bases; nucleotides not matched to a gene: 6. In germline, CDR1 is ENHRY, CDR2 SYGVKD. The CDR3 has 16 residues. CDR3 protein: CAISESTAGGGETQYF. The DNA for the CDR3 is TGTGCCATCAGTGAGTCAACGGCGGGAGGGGGAGAGACCCAGTACTTC.

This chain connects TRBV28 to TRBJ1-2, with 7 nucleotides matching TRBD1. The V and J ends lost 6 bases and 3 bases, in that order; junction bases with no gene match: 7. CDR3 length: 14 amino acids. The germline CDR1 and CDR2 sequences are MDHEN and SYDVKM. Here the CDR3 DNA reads TGTGCCAGCAGGCGACAGGGTTGGGACTATGGCTACACCTTC. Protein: CASRRQGWDYGYTF.

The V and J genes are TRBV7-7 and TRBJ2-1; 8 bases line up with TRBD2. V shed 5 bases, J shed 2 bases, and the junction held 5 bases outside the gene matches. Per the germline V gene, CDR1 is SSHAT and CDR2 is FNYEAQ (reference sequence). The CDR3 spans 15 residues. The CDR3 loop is CASSRELAAYNEQFF. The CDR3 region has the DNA TGTGCCAGCAGCCGAGAACTAGCGGCCTACAATGAGCAGTTCTTC.

The CDR3 DNA follows: TGTGCCAGCAGCCGCTCCGCGGGGGGGTACGGCTACACCTTC. Its protein is CASSRSAGGYGYTF. V and J are TRBV7-8 and TRBJ1-2; D might be TRBD1 (5 bases). This CDR3 spans 14 amino acids. V was cut by 5 bases and J by 8 bases, with 18 bases left in between. Per germline, CDR1 SGHVS and CDR2 FQNEAQ.